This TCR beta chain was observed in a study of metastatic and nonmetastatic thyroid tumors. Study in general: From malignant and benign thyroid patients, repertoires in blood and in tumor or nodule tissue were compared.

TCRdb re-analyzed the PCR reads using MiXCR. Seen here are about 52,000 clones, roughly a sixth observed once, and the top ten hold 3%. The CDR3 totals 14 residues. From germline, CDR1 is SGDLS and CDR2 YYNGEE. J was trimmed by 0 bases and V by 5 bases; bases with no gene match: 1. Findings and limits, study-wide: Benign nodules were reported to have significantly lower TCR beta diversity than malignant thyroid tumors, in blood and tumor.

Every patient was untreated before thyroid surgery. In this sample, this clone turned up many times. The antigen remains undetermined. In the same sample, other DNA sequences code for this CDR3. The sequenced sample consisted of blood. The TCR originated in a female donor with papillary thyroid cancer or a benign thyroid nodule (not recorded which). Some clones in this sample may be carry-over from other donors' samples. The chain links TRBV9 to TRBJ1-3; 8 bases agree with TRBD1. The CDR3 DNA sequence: TGTGCCAGCAGTGGACAGGGCTCTGGAAACACCATATATTTT. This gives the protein CASSGQGSGNTIYF.